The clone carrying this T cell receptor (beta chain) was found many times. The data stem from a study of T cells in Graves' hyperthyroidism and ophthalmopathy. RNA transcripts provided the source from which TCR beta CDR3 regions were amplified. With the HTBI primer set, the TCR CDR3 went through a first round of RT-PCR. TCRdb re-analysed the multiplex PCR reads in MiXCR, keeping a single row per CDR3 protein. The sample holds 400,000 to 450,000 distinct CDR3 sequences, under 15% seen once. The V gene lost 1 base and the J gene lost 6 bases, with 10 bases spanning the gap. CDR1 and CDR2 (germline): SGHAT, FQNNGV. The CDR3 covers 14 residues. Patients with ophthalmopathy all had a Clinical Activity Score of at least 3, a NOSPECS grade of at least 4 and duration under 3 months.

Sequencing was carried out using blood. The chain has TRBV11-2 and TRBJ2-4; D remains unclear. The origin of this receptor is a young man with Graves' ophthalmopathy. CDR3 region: CASSLVGGTNIQYF. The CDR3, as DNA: TGTGCCAGCAGCTTAGTCGGCGGCACAAACATTCAGTACTTC. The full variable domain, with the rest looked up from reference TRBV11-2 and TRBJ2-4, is EAGVAQSPRYKIIEKRQSVAFWCNPISGHATLYWYQQILGQGPKLLIQFQNNGVVDDSQLPKDRFSAERLKGVDSTLKIQPAKLEDSAVYLCASSLVGGTNIQYFGAGTRLSVL.